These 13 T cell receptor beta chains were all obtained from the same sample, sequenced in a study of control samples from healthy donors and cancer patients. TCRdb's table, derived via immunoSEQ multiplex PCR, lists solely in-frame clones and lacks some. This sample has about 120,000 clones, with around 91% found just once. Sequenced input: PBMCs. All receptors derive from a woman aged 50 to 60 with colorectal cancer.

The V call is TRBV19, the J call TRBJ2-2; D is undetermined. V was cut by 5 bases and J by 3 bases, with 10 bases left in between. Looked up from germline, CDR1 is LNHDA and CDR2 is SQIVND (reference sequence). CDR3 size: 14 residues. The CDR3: CASSPRRDTGELFF. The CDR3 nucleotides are TGTGCCAGTAGTCCACGCCGTGACACCGGGGAGCTGTTTTTT.

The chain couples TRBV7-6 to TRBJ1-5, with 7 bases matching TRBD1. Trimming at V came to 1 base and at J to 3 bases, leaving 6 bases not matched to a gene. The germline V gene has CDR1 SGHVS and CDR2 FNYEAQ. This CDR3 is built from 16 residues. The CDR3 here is CASSLGAGGLNQPQHF. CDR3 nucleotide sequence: TGTGCCAGCAGCTTAGGGGCAGGGGGACTCAATCAGCCCCAGCATTTT. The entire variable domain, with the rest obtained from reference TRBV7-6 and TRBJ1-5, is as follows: GAGVSQSPRYKVTKRGQDVALRCDPISGHVSLYWYRQALGQGPEFLTYFNYEAQQDKSGLPNDRFSAERPEGSISTLTIQRTEQRDSAMYRCASSLGAGGLNQPQHFGDGTRLSIL.

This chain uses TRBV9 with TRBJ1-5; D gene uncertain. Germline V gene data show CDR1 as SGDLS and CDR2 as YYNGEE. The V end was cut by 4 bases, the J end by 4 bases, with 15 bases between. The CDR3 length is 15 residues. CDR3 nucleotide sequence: TGTGCCAGCAGCTTAGCCCCCGATCAGAATCAGCCCCAGCATTTT. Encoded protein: CASSLAPDQNQPQHF.

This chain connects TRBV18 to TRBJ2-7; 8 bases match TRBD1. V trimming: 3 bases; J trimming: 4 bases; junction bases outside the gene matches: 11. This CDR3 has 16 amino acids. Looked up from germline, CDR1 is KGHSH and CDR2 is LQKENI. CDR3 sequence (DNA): TGTGCCAGCTCACCGCGGCCAGGGGGCGTAGCGTACGAGCAGTACTTC. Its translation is CASSPRPGGVAYEQYF.

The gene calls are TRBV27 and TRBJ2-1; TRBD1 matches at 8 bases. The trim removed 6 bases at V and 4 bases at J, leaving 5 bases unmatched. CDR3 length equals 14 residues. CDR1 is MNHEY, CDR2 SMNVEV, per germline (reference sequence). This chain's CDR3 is CASSQGAGYNEQFF. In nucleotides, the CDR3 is TGTGCCAGCAGCCAGGGGGCGGGGTACAATGAGCAGTTCTTC.

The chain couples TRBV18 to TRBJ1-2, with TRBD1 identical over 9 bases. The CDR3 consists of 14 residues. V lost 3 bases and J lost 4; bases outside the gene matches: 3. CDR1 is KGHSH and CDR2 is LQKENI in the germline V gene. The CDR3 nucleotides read TGTGCCAGCTCACCCCGGACAGGGGCCTATGGCTACACCTTC. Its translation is CASSPRTGAYGYTF.

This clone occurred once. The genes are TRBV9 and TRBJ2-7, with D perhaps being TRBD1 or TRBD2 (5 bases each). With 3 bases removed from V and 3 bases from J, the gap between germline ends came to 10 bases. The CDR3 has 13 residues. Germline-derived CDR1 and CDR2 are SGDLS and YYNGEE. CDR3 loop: CASSAEGLYEQYF. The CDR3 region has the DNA TGTGCCAGCAGCGCCGAGGGGCTCTACGAGCAGTACTTC. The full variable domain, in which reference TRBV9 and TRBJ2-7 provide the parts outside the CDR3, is DSGVTQTPKHLITATGQRVTLRCSPRSGDLSVYWYQQSLDQGLQFLIQYYNGEERAKGNILERFSAQQFPDLHSELNLSSLELGDSALYFCASSAEGLYEQYFGPGTRLTVT.

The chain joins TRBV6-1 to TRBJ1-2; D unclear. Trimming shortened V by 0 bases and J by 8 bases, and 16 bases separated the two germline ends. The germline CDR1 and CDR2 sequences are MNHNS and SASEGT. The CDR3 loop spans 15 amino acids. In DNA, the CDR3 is TGTGCCAGCAGTGAAGCGGGTCCTACACGAAGAGGCTACACCTTC. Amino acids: CASSEAGPTRRGYTF.

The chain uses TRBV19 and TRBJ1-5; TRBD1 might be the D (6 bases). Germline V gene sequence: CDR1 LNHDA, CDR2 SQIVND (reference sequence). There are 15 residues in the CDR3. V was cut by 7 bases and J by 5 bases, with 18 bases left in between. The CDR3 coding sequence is TGTGCCAGTAATGGAGGCAGGGGATCCCATCAGCCCCAGCATTTT. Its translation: CASNGGRGSHQPQHF.

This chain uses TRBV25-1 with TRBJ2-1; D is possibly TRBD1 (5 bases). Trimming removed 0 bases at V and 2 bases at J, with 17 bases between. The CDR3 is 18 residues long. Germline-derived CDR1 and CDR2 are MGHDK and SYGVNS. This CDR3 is CASSEYGAVGETYNEQFF. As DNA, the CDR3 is TGTGCCAGCAGTGAATATGGGGCAGTCGGAGAAACCTACAATGAGCAGTTCTTC.

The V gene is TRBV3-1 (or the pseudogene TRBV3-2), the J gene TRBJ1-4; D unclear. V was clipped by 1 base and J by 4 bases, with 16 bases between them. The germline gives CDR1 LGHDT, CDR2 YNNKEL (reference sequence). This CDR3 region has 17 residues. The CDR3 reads CASSQAQQASLNEKLFF. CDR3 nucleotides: TGTGCCAGCAGCCAAGCCCAACAAGCTTCTCTTAATGAAAAACTGTTTTTT.

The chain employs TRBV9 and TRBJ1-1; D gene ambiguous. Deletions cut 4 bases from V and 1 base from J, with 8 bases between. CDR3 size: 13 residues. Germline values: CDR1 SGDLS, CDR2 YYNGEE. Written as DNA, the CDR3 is TGTGCCAGCAGCCTCCAGGAGAACACTGAAGCTTTCTTT. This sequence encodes CASSLQENTEAFF.

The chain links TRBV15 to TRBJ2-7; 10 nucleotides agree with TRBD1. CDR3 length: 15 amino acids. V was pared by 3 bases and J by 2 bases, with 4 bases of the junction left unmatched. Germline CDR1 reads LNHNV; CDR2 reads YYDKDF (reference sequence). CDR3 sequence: CATSREGQGTYEQYF. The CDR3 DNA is TGTGCCACCAGCAGGGAGGGACAGGGGACCTACGAGCAGTACTTC.